This T cell receptor (beta chain) was captured by sequencing in a study of T cell repertoires in cytomegalovirus infection. TCRdb reanalysed the reads using MiXCR and keeps one entry per CDR3 protein. The sample has approximately 260,000 distinct CDR3 sequences, around 20% seen once. Germline lookup yields CDR1 MGHRA and CDR2 YSYEKL. The V end was cut by 4 bases, the J end by 7 bases, with 19 bases between. The CDR3 covers 15 residues. This clonotype turned up a few times. Its specificity is unknown. This TCR was sampled from a human donor in good health (CMV status not recorded). Some clones in this sample may be carry-over from other donors' samples. The material was cultured PBMCs, obtained from culture after CMV antigen stimulation. The V and J genes are TRBV4-1 and TRBJ1-2; TRBD1 is a possible D gene (6 bases). The CDR3 coding sequence is TGCGCCAGCAGCCCGTTAACAGGGACCTCTCTTGGCTACACCTTC. As protein: CASSPLTGTSLGYTF.